Below, 22 T cell receptor beta chains from the same sample are listed, as sequenced in a study of T-cell reconstitution after alpha-beta-depleted transplantation in children. During its preparation, the TCRbeta library received unique molecular identifiers. From the PCR reads, TCRdb called clonotypes with MiXCR, one entry per CDR3 protein. The table has 550,000 to 800,000 distinct CDR3 sequences, around 14% seen once. The specimen comprised PBMCs, sampled before TCRalphabeta/CD19-depleted stem cell transplant. Source of these receptors: a girl aged 2 to 10 with congenital amegakaryocytic thrombocytopenia, due to receive a stem cell transplant.

This clonotype has a handful of counts. This sequence joins TRBV7-9 and TRBJ2-2; 7 nucleotides match TRBD2. Germline CDR1 SEHNR, CDR2 FQNEAQ (reference sequence). CDR3 length equals 16 residues. After removal of 4 bases from V and 0 bases from J, the junction contained 5 bases not matched to a gene. The CDR3 loop is CASSYIGLANTGELFF. CDR3 DNA sequence: TGTGCCAGCAGCTATATAGGACTAGCGAACACCGGGGAGCTGTTTTTT.

This clonotype was recorded at least ten times. The chain combines TRBV5-6 with TRBJ2-5; D call uncertain. V dropped 5 bases and J dropped 5 bases, with 10 bases sitting between them. Germline V gene sequence: CDR1 SGHDT, CDR2 YYEEEE. The CDR3 has 12 residues. CDR3 amino acids: CASSTEWETQYF. The CDR3 DNA follows: TGTGCCAGCAGTACAGAATGGGAGACCCAGTACTTC.

In its sample, this clonotype was seen many times. The V gene is TRBV5-1, the J gene TRBJ2-3; D possibly uses TRBD1 or TRBD2 (6 bases each). In germline, CDR1 is SGHRS, CDR2 YFSETQ. The length of the CDR3 is 14 residues. Trimming pared 2 bases from V and 5 bases from J, leaving 12 bases between. CDR3 loop: CASSFRGPRDTQYF. CDR3 DNA sequence: TGCGCCAGCAGCTTTCGGGGGCCTAGAGATACGCAGTATTTT.

As regards this clonotype: One end of the junction fails to match germline, which may point to a read error. The rearrangement joins TRBV4-1 to TRBJ2-7, with TRBD2 identical over 9 bases. Germline V CDR1 and CDR2: MGHRA, YSYEKL. This CDR3 has 15 residues. CDR3 bases: TGCGCCAGCAGCCAGCGACTAGCGGACTTCGACGAGCAATACTTC. Amino acids: CASSQRLADFDEQYF.

This clonotype was recorded many times. The chain recombines TRBV20-1 with TRBJ2-1; 8 nucleotides agree with TRBD2. Germline CDR1 and CDR2: DFQATT and SNEGSKA (reference sequence). This CDR3 spans 18 amino acids. V was clipped by 3 bases and J by 1 base; unmatched bases: 14. CDR3 sequence: CSARLKTKAGASYNEQFF. The CDR3 DNA reads as TGCAGTGCTAGGCTGAAAACGAAAGCGGGAGCGTCCTACAATGAGCAGTTCTTC.

The chain couples TRBV7-8 to TRBJ2-5, with 7 bases aligning to TRBD1. The V gene end was trimmed by 2 bases and the J gene end by 0 bases; junction bases not matched to a gene: 6. This CDR3 is 16 amino acids long. Germline CDR1 SGHVS, CDR2 FQNEAQ. The CDR3 loop reads CASSLLGTVYQETQYF. DNA for the CDR3: TGTGCCAGCAGCTTATTGGGGACAGTCTACCAAGAGACCCAGTACTTC. Looking up the rest from reference TRBV7-8 and TRBJ2-5 gives the full variable domain: GAGVSQSPRYKVAKRGQDVALRCDPISGHVSLFWYQQALGQGPEFLTYFQNEAQLDKSGLPSDRFFAERPEGSVSTLKIQRTQQEDSAVYLCASSLLGTVYQETQYFGPGTRLLVL.

In its sample, this clonotype was seen many times. The J gene is TRBJ2-5, the V gene TRBV28; perhaps TRBD2 as D (6 bases). V lost 7 bases to trimming and J lost 0 bases, with 12 bases between them. The CDR3 runs 14 residues. Germline lookup yields CDR1 MDHEN and CDR2 SYDVKM. CDR3 region: CASTPGGNQETQYF. The CDR3 DNA reads TGTGCCAGCACCCCTGGAGGGAACCAAGAGACCCAGTACTTC. The whole variable domain, filled in from reference TRBV28 and TRBJ2-5, reads DVKVTQSSRYLVKRTGEKVFLECVQDMDHENMFWYRQDPGLGLRLIYFSYDVKMKEKGDIPEGYSVSREKKERFSLILESASTNQTSMYLCASTPGGNQETQYFGPGTRLLVL.

The chain couples TRBV12-3 or TRBV12-4 to TRBJ2-7; D gene unclear. The CDR3 is 14 amino acids. The V end was cut by 2 bases, the J end by 4 bases, with 12 bases between. Here the CDR3 reads CASSLSEVGYEQYF. DNA of the CDR3: TGTGCCAGCAGTTTAAGCGAGGTGGGTTACGAGCAGTACTTC.

This clonotype was seen repeatedly, ten times or more. The rearrangement uses TRBV30 and TRBJ2-7; possible D gene TRBD2, 6 bases. This CDR3 is 14 amino acids long. Trimming removed 3 bases from V and 3 bases from J, with 15 bases in between. CDR1 is GTSNPN and CDR2 is SVGIG in the germline V gene (reference sequence). The CDR3: CAWRPGLALYEQYF. As DNA, the CDR3 is TGTGCCTGGAGACCGGGGCTAGCGCTCTACGAGCAGTACTTC.

The J gene is TRBJ2-1, the V gene TRBV28; 7 bases map to TRBD1. The CDR3 is 15 residues long. Germline V gives CDR1 MDHEN, CDR2 SYDVKM. V shed 3 bases, J shed 5 bases, and the junction held 7 bases outside the gene matches. The CDR3 here is CASSLGTVNHNEQFF. The DNA for the CDR3 is TGTGCCAGCAGTTTGGGGACAGTAAATCACAATGAGCAGTTCTTC. The variable domain in full, completed from reference TRBV28 and TRBJ2-1, reads DVKVTQSSRYLVKRTGEKVFLECVQDMDHENMFWYRQDPGLGLRLIYFSYDVKMKEKGDIPEGYSVSREKKERFSLILESASTNQTSMYLCASSLGTVNHNEQFFGPGTRLTVL.

This clonotype was observed a few times. The chain joins TRBV5-1 to TRBJ1-1; weak D call: TRBD1 (6 bases). Germline V gene lookup returns CDR1 SGHRS and CDR2 YFSETQ. This CDR3 is built from 15 residues. V lost 4 bases and J lost 1, with 14 bases in between. CDR3 sequence: CASSPVARGNTEAFF. The CDR3, as DNA: TGCGCCAGCAGCCCCGTGGCCAGGGGGAACACTGAAGCTTTCTTT.

As to this clonotype: A junction boundary mismatches the germline segment, possibly from a read error. CDR3 amino acids: CASSPPGIRQETRYF. The CDR3 coding sequence is TGTGCCAGCAGTCCCCCAGGGATCCGACAAGAGACCCGGTACTTC. The V call is TRBV27, the J call TRBJ2-5; D possibly corresponds to TRBD1 (5 bases). The CDR3 is 15 residues long. Germline V gene lookup returns CDR1 MNHEY and CDR2 SMNVEV (reference sequence).

Ten or more counts support this clonotype. The CDR3 spells CASSLTGWTEAFF. CDR3 nucleotide sequence: TGTGCCAGCAGTTTAACAGGGTGGACTGAAGCTTTCTTT. This chain connects TRBV12-3 or TRBV12-4 to TRBJ1-1; perhaps TRBD1 as D (6 bases). The CDR3 loop spans 13 amino acids. Trimming stripped 2 bases from V and 5 bases from J, with 9 bases between.

This clonotype showed up many times. This chain joins TRBV20-1 and TRBJ1-5; D may be TRBD1 (6 bases). Trimming pared 3 bases from V and 0 bases from J, leaving 15 bases between. The CDR3 runs to 16 residues. The germline V gene encodes CDR1 DFQATT and CDR2 SNEGSKA (reference sequence). CDR3 nucleotides: TGCAGTGCTAGCGAAGGGGGGGATTATAGCAATCAGCCCCAGCATTTT. Residues: CSASEGGDYSNQPQHF.

The chain's CDR3 is CASSEYTDTGELFF. In DNA, the CDR3 is TGTGCCAGCAGTGAATACACAGACACCGGGGAGCTGTTTTTT. The V and J genes are TRBV25-1 and TRBJ2-2; unclear D gene. The CDR3 has 14 amino acids. Trimming took off 0 bases at V and 3 bases at J, with 5 bases between the two ends. Germline V gene lookup returns CDR1 MGHDK and CDR2 SYGVNS.

There are a few counts of this clonotype. The V and J genes are TRBV3-1 and TRBJ2-7, with 9 bases identical to TRBD2. The J segment lost 7 bases and the V segment lost 3 bases, leaving 4 bases of the junction unmatched. Germline V lookup: CDR1 LGHDT, CDR2 YNNKEL (reference sequence). This CDR3 comprises 13 residues. CDR3 DNA: TGTGCCAGCAGCCATAGACTAGCGGAGGAGCAGTACTTC. Translated: CASSHRLAEEQYF.

V gene TRBV9 combines with J gene TRBJ2-7; 7 nucleotides match TRBD1. This CDR3 contains 16 residues. V lost 0 bases, J lost 0 bases, and 6 bases stayed unmatched. Germline V CDR1 and CDR2: SGDLS, YYNGEE. The CDR3 DNA reads TGTGCCAGCAGCGTAGGTGGGGACAGTAGCTCCTACGAGCAGTACTTC. Amino acids: CASSVGGDSSSYEQYF.

This chain connects TRBV28 to TRBJ1-2, with unresolved D. The germline CDR1 and CDR2 sequences are MDHEN and SYDVKM. The CDR3 is 16 residues long. V dropped 5 bases and J dropped 8 bases, with 24 bases sitting between them. DNA for the CDR3: TGTGCCAGCAGTCTCGACCAGGCGGCGCAGTTTCGGGGCTACACCTTC. This gives the protein CASSLDQAAQFRGYTF.

This clonotype was seen repeatedly, ten times or more. The gene calls are TRBV12-3 or TRBV12-4 and TRBJ2-7, with a weak D call TRBD1 (6 bases). The CDR3 consists of 17 residues. Trimming left V 5 bases short and J 5 bases short, with 25 bases between. The chain's CDR3 is CASSPGTIQGMVHEQYF. The CDR3 DNA reads as TGTGCCAGCAGTCCAGGTACTATACAGGGAATGGTGCACGAGCAGTACTTC.

CDR3 protein: CASSLSRTLNTEAFF. In DNA form, the CDR3 reads TGCGCCAGCAGCTTGTCACGGACTCTAAACACTGAAGCTTTCTTT. The V call is TRBV5-1, the J call TRBJ1-1; D unresolved. This CDR3 is 15 amino acids long. V shed 1 base and J shed 2 bases, with 12 bases lying between them. Germline V gene sequence: CDR1 SGHRS, CDR2 YFSETQ. The full variable domain, with the rest looked up from reference TRBV5-1 and TRBJ1-1, is KAGVTQTPRYLIKTRGQQVTLSCSPISGHRSVSWYQQTPGQGLQFLFEYFSETQRNKGNFPGRFSGRQFSNSRSEMNVSTLELGDSALYLCASSLSRTLNTEAFFGQGTRLTVV.

This clonotype came up a few times. This chain connects TRBV21-1 to TRBJ1-1; TRBD1, the D gene given by the table, was not confirmed from the DNA. TRBV21-1 is a pseudogene locus. CDR3 length: 16 amino acids. The chain's CDR3 is CASSTDRLKMNTEAFF. The CDR3 region has the DNA TGTGCCAGCAGCACGGACAGACTGAAGATGAACACTGAAGCTTTCTTT.

A few counts support this clonotype. CDR3 in DNA: TGCGCCAGCAGCACCCGACAGGGAACGTACCAAGAGACCCAGTACTTC. Amino acids: CASSTRQGTYQETQYF. The rearrangement joins TRBV5-1 to TRBJ2-5; TRBD1 agrees at 7 bases. This CDR3 is built from 16 residues. V lost 4 bases and J lost 0; bases outside the gene matches: 9. From germline, CDR1 is SGHRS and CDR2 YFSETQ.